This T cell receptor (beta chain) comes out of a study of glioma-infiltrating T cells. CDR3 length equals 12 residues. Deletions cut 6 bases from V and 1 base from J, with 4 bases between. Germline V gene data show CDR1 as DFQATT and CDR2 as SNEGSKA (reference sequence). This clonotype was seen many times. As yet, its antigen is unknown. General study points: Gliomas, especially low-grade, showed above-expected tissue-blood divergence; non-neoplastic patients showed below.

The iRepertoire nested amplicon-rescue multiplex PCR amplified TCR alpha and beta CDR3s from RNA. Tissue mRNA or PBMC total RNA, about 95-450 ng, went into one-step reverse transcription and amplification. MiXCR, applied by TCRdb to the multiplex PCR reads, yields one record per CDR3 protein. The sample holds 95,000 to 110,000 distinct CDR3 sequences, about 30% seen once. The sample consisted of glioma tissue, nonneoplastic brain tissue, or PBMCs (not recorded which). The rearrangement links TRBV20-1 to TRBJ1-6; the D is unclear. The clonotype comes from a human donor with low-grade glioma or glioblastoma, undergoing nonglioma brain surgery, or in good health (not recorded which). CDR3 region: CSAKSYNSPLHF. In nucleotides, the CDR3 is TGCAGTGCAAAGTCCTATAATTCACCCCTCCACTTT.